This TCR beta chain emerged from a study of vaccination and CD4 T cells after COVID-19. The wider study: Post-COVID sampling occurred a median about 100 days after diagnosis (range 35 to 161). The cells in question were stimulated using overlapping spike peptides derived from SARS-CoV-2, HCoV-NL63, HCoV-OC43 and HCoV-229E. Study-wide results and limits: Median numbers of SARS-CoV-2-reactive clonotypes increased from approximately 21 to 38 (not a significant change).

CD4+ T cells that had been cultured provided DNA sequenced with the Oncomine TCR Beta short-read assay. TCRdb re-derived calls from the PCR reads in MiXCR, one entry per CDR3 protein. The sample holds around 10,000 distinct CDR3 sequences; approximately 40% are singletons and the top ten take 29%. The treatment denotes: roughly 11-day PBMC culture with coronavirus spike peptide pools or control peptides (ViraFEST assay). ViraFEST used peptide pools to expand antigen-specific T cells before TCR sequencing. V gave up 1 base and J gave up 5 bases; unmatched junction bases: 6. The CDR3 is made up of 16 amino acids. Germline-derived CDR1 and CDR2 are SGHNT and YENEEA. In the case of this clonotype: Its antigen remains unknown.

This chain links TRBV11-3 with TRBJ2-3, with 10 bases fitting TRBD1. Material: CD4+ T cells from blood, cultured in vitro. The TCR was taken from a human donor who had recovered from COVID-19. The CDR3 DNA sequence: TGTGCCAGCAGCTTAGCGGTGACAGGGGGCATAGATACGCAGTATTTT. Translated: CASSLAVTGGIDTQYF.